This T cell receptor beta chain was observed in a study of T cell responses to AZD1222 COVID-19 vaccine. Across the study: Pooled samples include second doses given at about 4 or 12 weeks. Study observations and caveats: No repertoire was sampled before or during the peak T cell response, only after it. Recipients of two AZD1222 doses showed rising Spike-specific TCR breadth and depth. Reportedly, close to half of spike-specific TCRs are directed against unmutated variant regions.

As for this clone: What it binds is not known.

CDR3 size: 13 residues. CDR1 and CDR2 from the germline V gene are SEHNR and FQNEAQ (reference sequence). With 5 bases clipped from V and 4 bases from J, the junction kept 2 bases outside the gene matches. Assay used: immunoSEQ multiplex PCR; TCRdb lists only in-frame clones, some missing. Here the sample spans about 120,000 clones, roughly nine tenths being singletons. The specimen comprised peripheral blood, sampled on day 0 of AZD1222 vaccination. This clonotype was obtained from an adult in good health. J is TRBJ1-5 and V is TRBV7-9; 7 bases align to TRBD1. CDR3 amino acids: CASSLQGNQPQHF. The CDR3 region has the DNA TGTGCCAGCAGCCTACAGGGGAATCAGCCCCAGCATTTT.